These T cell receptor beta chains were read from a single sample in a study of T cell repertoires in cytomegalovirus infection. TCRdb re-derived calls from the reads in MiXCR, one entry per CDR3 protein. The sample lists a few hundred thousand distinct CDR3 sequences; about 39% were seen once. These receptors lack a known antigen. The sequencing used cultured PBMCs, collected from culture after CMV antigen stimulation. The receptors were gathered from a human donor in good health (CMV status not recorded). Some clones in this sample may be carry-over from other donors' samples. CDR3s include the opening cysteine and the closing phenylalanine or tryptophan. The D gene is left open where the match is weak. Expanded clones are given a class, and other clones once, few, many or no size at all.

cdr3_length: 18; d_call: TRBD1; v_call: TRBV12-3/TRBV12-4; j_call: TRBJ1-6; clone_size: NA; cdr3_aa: CASSLWGTGGSYNSPLHF; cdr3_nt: TGTGCCAGCAGTTTATGGGGAACAGGGGGCTCCTATAATTCACCCCTCCACTTT
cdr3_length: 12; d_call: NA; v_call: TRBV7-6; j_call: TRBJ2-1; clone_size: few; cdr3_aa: CASSRSPGEQFF; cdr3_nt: TGTGCCAGCAGCCGTTCCCCGGGGGAGCAGTTCTTC
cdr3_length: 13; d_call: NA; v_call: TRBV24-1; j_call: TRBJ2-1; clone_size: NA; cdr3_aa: CATSERGYNEQFF; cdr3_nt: TGTGCCACCAGTGAACGGGGATACAATGAGCAGTTCTTC
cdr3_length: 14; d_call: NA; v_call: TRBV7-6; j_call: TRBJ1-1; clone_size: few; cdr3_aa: CASSFAPGDTEAFF; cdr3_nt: TGTGCCAGCAGCTTTGCCCCAGGAGACACTGAAGCTTTCTTT
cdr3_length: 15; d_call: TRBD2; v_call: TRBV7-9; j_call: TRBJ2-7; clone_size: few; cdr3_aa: CASSPRTGTTYEQYF; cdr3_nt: TGTGCCAGCAGCCCACGCACCGGGACTACCTACGAGCAGTACTTC
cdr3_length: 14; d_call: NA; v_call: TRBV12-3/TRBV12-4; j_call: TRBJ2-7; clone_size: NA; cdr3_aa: CASSPGGGSSEQYF; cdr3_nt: TGTGCCAGCAGCCCCGGGGGAGGATCGTCCGAGCAGTACTTC
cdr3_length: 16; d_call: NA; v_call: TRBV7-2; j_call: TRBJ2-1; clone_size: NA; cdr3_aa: CASSLDGGFSYNEQFF; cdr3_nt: TGTGCCAGCAGCTTAGATGGGGGGTTTAGCTACAATGAGCAGTTCTTC
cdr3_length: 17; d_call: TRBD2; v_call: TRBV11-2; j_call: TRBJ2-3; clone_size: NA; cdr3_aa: CASSSQGLAGGTDTQYF; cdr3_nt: TGTGCCAGCAGCTCCCAGGGTCTAGCGGGGGGCACAGATACGCAGTATTTT
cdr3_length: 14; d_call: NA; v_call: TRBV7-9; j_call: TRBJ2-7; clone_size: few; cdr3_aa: CASSSVSGPYEQYF; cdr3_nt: TGTGCCAGCAGTTCCGTTAGCGGCCCCTACGAGCAGTACTTC
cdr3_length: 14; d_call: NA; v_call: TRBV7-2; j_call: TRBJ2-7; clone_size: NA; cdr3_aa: CASSLWRGPYEQYF; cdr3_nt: TGTGCCAGCAGCTTATGGCGGGGCCCCTACGAGCAGTACTTC
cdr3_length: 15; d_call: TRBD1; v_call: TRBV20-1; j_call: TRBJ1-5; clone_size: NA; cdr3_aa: CSASPLGQTNQPQHF; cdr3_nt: TGCAGTGCTAGCCCCTTGGGACAGACCAATCAGCCCCAGCATTTT
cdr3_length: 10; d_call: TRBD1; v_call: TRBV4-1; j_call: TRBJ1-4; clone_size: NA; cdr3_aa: CASRGDRVFF; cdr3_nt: TGCGCCAGCAGGGGAGACAGGGTGTTTTTT